Listed below are T cell receptor beta chains from one sample, sequenced in a study of shared clonotypes between healthy human individuals. Assay used: immunoSEQ multiplex PCR; TCRdb lists only in-frame clones, some missing. Of about 1,800,000 clones listed, about 95% were seen once; the top ten hold roughly 1.2%. Sequences were obtained from naive CD8+ T cells sorted from blood. Receptors originate from a man younger than 35 in good health. CDR3s leave out the opening cysteine and the closing phenylalanine or tryptophan. The D gene is left open where the match is weak. Clone size is stated in some rows and not others, as once, few, many or a class when expanded.

>.|TRBV6-4|.
ASSDSFYEEGGEKLF
>.|TRBV11-2|.
ASSLVGLLSPLH
>TRBD2|TRBV10-2|.
ASGLAGSWINTGELF
>.|TRBV4-1|.
ASSPVGAYEQY
>.|TRBV28|.
ASNLRGMPGDTQY
>.|TRBV11-2|.
ASSLVGTAYEQY
>.|TRBV6-6|.
ASSYGGNGYT
>TRBD1|TRBV10-3|.
AISDRGSTDTQY
>.|TRBV9|.
ASSVVSGYEQF
>TRBD2|TRBV19|.
ASSIGAGGSSYEQY
>.|TRBV18|.
ASSPPGSFREAF
>TRBD2|TRBV7-9|.
ASSSGRGDRISSYNEQF
>TRBD2|TRBV13|.
ASSSSGRVEETQY
>.|TRBV28|.
ASSFNDDHREDYGYT
>TRBD2|TRBV6-1|once
ASRLAGEETQY
>.|TRBV9|.
ASSQNAGAMNTEAF
>.|TRBV27|few
ASSLFYEQY
>TRBD2|TRBV4-1|.
ASSQDPREGETQY
>.|TRBV18|.
ASSSDSSNYGYT
>.|TRBV9|.
ASSAGNQETQY
>.|TRBV11-2|.
ASSHYRGYQETQY
>TRBD1|TRBV28|.
ASSLYRGRKNTEAF
>TRBD1|TRBV29-1|.
SVKDRDTGELF
>.|TRBV5-1|.
ASSLAPGSYEQY
>.|TRBV30|once
AWRNGANTGELF
>.|TRBV28|.
ASTTGDTQY
>.|TRBV5-6|.
ASSSLAYEQY
>.|TRBV27|.
ASSFSSTNYEQY
>.|TRBV5-1|.
ASSLAPSGATTGELF
>.|TRBV6-6|.
ASKQGQLYEQY
>.|TRBV9|.
ASSADWGGGFTEAF
>.|TRBV7-6|.
ASSSGSPEQY
>.|TRBV11-3|.
ASSLGVVPGESPGNTIY
>.|TRBV5-7|.
ASSLGVATDTQY
>TRBD1|TRBV5-5|.
ASSIGTGTNQPQH